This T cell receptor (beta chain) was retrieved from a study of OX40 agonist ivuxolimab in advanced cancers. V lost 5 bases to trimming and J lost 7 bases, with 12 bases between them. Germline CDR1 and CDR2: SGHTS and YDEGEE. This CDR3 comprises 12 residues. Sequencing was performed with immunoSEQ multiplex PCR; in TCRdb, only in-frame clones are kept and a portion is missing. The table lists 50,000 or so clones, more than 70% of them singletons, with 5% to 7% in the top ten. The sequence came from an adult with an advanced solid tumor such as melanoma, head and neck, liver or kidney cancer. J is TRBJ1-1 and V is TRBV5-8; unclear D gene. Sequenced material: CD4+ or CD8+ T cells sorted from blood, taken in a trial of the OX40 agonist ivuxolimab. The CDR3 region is CASSSDRFEAFF. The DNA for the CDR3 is TGTGCCAGCAGTTCAGATCGATTTGAAGCTTTCTTT.